This T cell receptor beta chain originates from a study of blood T cells in healthy people across ages. This clonotype was found once. With each sample, at least 5 micrograms of total RNA were extracted. A second PCR of about 6 to 11 cycles used a sample-barcoded 5' primer and a J-beta primer mix. Each of the cDNA molecules was tagged by a template-switch adaptor with 12 random nucleotides. TCRdb reanalysed the 5' RACE reads using MiXCR and keeps one entry per CDR3 protein. The sample has roughly 1,100,000 distinct CDR3 sequences, around 25% seen once. Deletions cut 5 bases from V and 8 bases from J, with 15 bases between. The CDR3 is made up of 13 amino acids. This sample also appeared in a second study, on T cells of mothers and their children.

The chain is built from TRBV12-3 or TRBV12-4 and TRBJ1-1; D perhaps matches TRBD1 (5 bases). The sequenced sample consisted of blood. The clonotype originates from a girl aged 2-9 years in good health. CDR3 amino acids: CASSVYAGKEAFF. CDR3 bases: TGTGCCAGCAGTGTTTACGCAGGGAAAGAAGCTTTCTTT.